The source of this T cell receptor (beta chain) is a study of T-cell memory formation after mild COVID-19. Study-wide context: The TCR clusters were mostly specific to one donor.

Notes on the study in general: Some SARS-CoV-2-responding clones were already detected in memory before infection. Shrinking CD4+ clones were chiefly CM and EM; CD8+ ones were chiefly EMRA.

V dropped 4 bases and J dropped 6 bases, with 16 bases sitting between them. Germline V gene sequence: CDR1 SGHAT, CDR2 FQNNGV. The CDR3 loop spans 15 amino acids. On this clonotype itself: What it binds is not known.

TCR alpha and TCR beta cDNA libraries carrying sample barcodes and UMIs were produced by 5'RACE using constant-segment primers. Each CDR3 protein gets one entry after TCRdb re-called the 5' RACE reads with MiXCR. The table shows fewer than 60,000 distinct CDR3 sequences, with roughly 27% occurring only once. Material for sequencing was PBMCs or a T cell subset sorted from them (not recorded which). The chain links TRBV11-2 to TRBJ2-1, with a tentative D call TRBD1 (6 bases). The clonotype was recovered from a man aged 18 to 30 who had mild COVID-19 (a few samples of this study predate the infection). Cell type and time point are not known. For the CDR3, the DNA is TGTGCCAGCAGCTGGGGGCCCAACCGCGGCAATGAGCAGTTCTTC. It codes for CASSWGPNRGNEQFF.